The rows below give T cell receptor beta chains drawn from one sample of a study of OX40 agonist ivuxolimab in advanced cancers. Profiled with immunoSEQ multiplex PCR; TCRdb holds only in-frame clones, not every one. Of almost 35,000 clones listed, less than 80% were seen once; the top ten hold 9.5% to 12%. The material was CD4+ or CD8+ T cells sorted from blood, obtained in a trial of the OX40 agonist ivuxolimab. The receptor set was obtained from an adult with an advanced solid tumor such as melanoma, head and neck, liver or kidney cancer. Each CDR3 is given with its conserved first and last residue. Each record gives: D gene, J gene, clone size, V gene, CDR3 protein, CDR3 DNA. A D gene is named only where the DNA matches it firmly. Clone size is shown for a subset of rows, as once, few, many or a class of expanded clone.

D gene: NA
J gene: TRBJ2-1
clone size: NA
V gene: TRBV18
CDR3 protein: CASSPKASSYNEQFF
CDR3 DNA: TGTGCCAGCTCACCCAAAGCCAGCTCCTACAATGAGCAGTTCTTC

D gene: NA
J gene: TRBJ2-1
clone size: NA
V gene: TRBV4-1
CDR3 protein: CASSQVDLSSYNEQFF
CDR3 DNA: TGCGCCAGCAGCCAAGTAGACTTAAGCTCCTACAATGAGCAGTTCTTC

D gene: NA
J gene: TRBJ2-5
clone size: few
V gene: TRBV6-5
CDR3 protein: CASYTKKVVGETQYF
CDR3 DNA: TGTGCCAGTTATACAAAGAAAGTAGTGGGAGAGACCCAGTACTTC

D gene: NA
J gene: TRBJ2-7
clone size: NA
V gene: TRBV6-4
CDR3 protein: CASSREQGDEQYF
CDR3 DNA: TGTGCCAGCAGCCGAGAACAGGGAGACGAGCAGTACTTC

D gene: NA
J gene: TRBJ1-5
clone size: NA
V gene: TRBV7-8
CDR3 protein: CASSLAGRRDQPQHF
CDR3 DNA: TGTGCCAGCAGCTTGGCAGGGAGAAGAGATCAGCCCCAGCATTTT

D gene: NA
J gene: TRBJ2-5
clone size: once
V gene: TRBV10-3
CDR3 protein: CAITRGNVGETQYF
CDR3 DNA: TGTGCCATTACCCGGGGGAACGTAGGAGAGACCCAGTACTTC

D gene: TRBD2
J gene: TRBJ2-5
clone size: NA
V gene: TRBV6-5
CDR3 protein: CASSYGLAGNQETQYF
CDR3 DNA: TGTGCCAGCAGTTACGGGTTAGCGGGGAACCAAGAGACCCAGTACTTC

D gene: TRBD2
J gene: TRBJ2-1
clone size: NA
V gene: TRBV10-3
CDR3 protein: CAISEGTSGGSNEQFF
CDR3 DNA: TGTGCCATCAGTGAAGGGACTAGCGGGGGGAGCAATGAGCAGTTCTTC

D gene: NA
J gene: TRBJ1-1
clone size: once
V gene: TRBV19
CDR3 protein: CASTRFSFNTEAFF
CDR3 DNA: TGTGCCAGTACCAGATTTTCCTTCAACACTGAAGCTTTCTTT

D gene: TRBD1
J gene: TRBJ2-5
clone size: NA
V gene: TRBV30
CDR3 protein: CAWRGTGQETQYF
CDR3 DNA: TGTGCCTGGAGAGGGACAGGCCAAGAGACCCAGTACTTC

D gene: NA
J gene: TRBJ1-1
clone size: NA
V gene: TRBV19
CDR3 protein: CASSIGAGTEAFF
CDR3 DNA: TGTGCCAGTAGTATAGGGGCAGGAACTGAAGCTTTCTTT

D gene: TRBD1
J gene: TRBJ2-7
clone size: NA
V gene: TRBV11-3
CDR3 protein: CASSLDPHKGADEQYF
CDR3 DNA: TGTGCCAGCAGCTTAGACCCTCATAAGGGGGCCGACGAGCAGTACTTC

D gene: TRBD1
J gene: TRBJ2-7
clone size: NA
V gene: TRBV6-5
CDR3 protein: CAGQGAYEQYF
CDR3 DNA: TGTGCCGGACAGGGCGCATACGAGCAGTACTTC

D gene: NA
J gene: TRBJ2-1
clone size: NA
V gene: TRBV5-6
CDR3 protein: CASSLRRTTYNEQFF
CDR3 DNA: TGTGCCAGCAGTCTGAGGCGGACCACCTACAATGAGCAGTTCTTC

D gene: NA
J gene: TRBJ1-5
clone size: few
V gene: TRBV9
CDR3 protein: CASSVGGDPPQHF
CDR3 DNA: TGTGCCAGCAGCGTAGGGGGGGATCCGCCCCAGCATTTT

D gene: TRBD2
J gene: TRBJ2-3
clone size: NA
V gene: TRBV9
CDR3 protein: CASSVTSGGDTQYF
CDR3 DNA: TGTGCCAGCAGCGTGACTAGCGGGGGAGATACGCAGTATTTT

D gene: NA
J gene: TRBJ2-5
clone size: NA
V gene: TRBV7-9
CDR3 protein: CASSVGTWGQETQYF
CDR3 DNA: TGTGCCAGCAGCGTAGGGACCTGGGGACAAGAGACCCAGTACTTC

D gene: NA
J gene: TRBJ1-5
clone size: once
V gene: TRBV6-1
CDR3 protein: CASSDHMSSSNQPQHF
CDR3 DNA: TGTGCCAGCAGTGATCATATGAGTTCTAGCAATCAGCCCCAGCATTTT

D gene: TRBD1
J gene: TRBJ1-2
clone size: few
V gene: TRBV4-1
CDR3 protein: CASSQDQGEGYGYTF
CDR3 DNA: TGCGCCAGCAGCCAAGATCAGGGGGAGGGCTATGGCTACACCTTC

D gene: NA
J gene: TRBJ2-5
clone size: NA
V gene: TRBV7-9
CDR3 protein: CASSPLGRWETQYF
CDR3 DNA: TGTGCCAGCAGCCCCCTCGGACGGTGGGAGACCCAGTACTTC

D gene: TRBD1
J gene: TRBJ1-2
clone size: few
V gene: TRBV29-1
CDR3 protein: CSVSDRGLLDYGYTF
CDR3 DNA: TGCAGCGTTTCGGACAGGGGGCTTTTGGACTATGGCTACACCTTC

D gene: NA
J gene: TRBJ2-7
clone size: few
V gene: TRBV6-5
CDR3 protein: CASSYNSYEQYF
CDR3 DNA: TGTGCCAGCAGTTACAACTCCTACGAGCAGTACTTC

D gene: TRBD2
J gene: TRBJ2-1
clone size: NA
V gene: TRBV6-1
CDR3 protein: CASSELQGGAVGNEQFF
CDR3 DNA: TGTGCCAGCAGTGAATTGCAGGGAGGGGCCGTCGGCAATGAGCAGTTCTTC

D gene: NA
J gene: TRBJ2-2
clone size: NA
V gene: TRBV5-4
CDR3 protein: CASSLATGKNTGELFF
CDR3 DNA: TGTGCCAGCAGCTTGGCAACAGGGAAGAACACCGGGGAGCTGTTTTTT